This T cell receptor (beta chain) was sequenced for a study of shared clonotypes between healthy human individuals. It was at deep level that the assay was run. TCRdb keeps only in-frame clones here, not all; method: immunoSEQ multiplex PCR. The repertoire holds around 2,000,000 clones, with about 95% as singletons. Naive CD8 cells lacked CD45RO and underwent positive selection for CCR7, leaving out terminally differentiated effector memory CD45RA+ cells. Germline-derived CDR1 and CDR2 are MNHEY and SVGAGI. The junction had 7 bases not matched to a gene; V was cut back by 0 bases and J by 6 bases. The CDR3 spans 16 residues.

The chain links TRBV6-5 to TRBJ2-7, with 11 nucleotides matching TRBD2. This sequence originates from a young man in good health. The source material was naive CD8+ T cells sorted from blood. The CDR3 region has the DNA TGTGCCAGCAGTTACTCTGTTGGCCTAGCGGGAGGCGAGCAGTACTTC. This sequence encodes CASSYSVGLAGGEQYF.